This TCR beta chain was sequenced during a study of T cells after yellow fever vaccination. The overall study: Preparing low-cell-number fractions relied on SMART-Seq v4 Ultra Low Input.

5'RACE template switching generated TCR cDNA, adding a universal primer site and UMIs. Via MiXCR, TCRdb re-called the 5' RACE reads, giving one row per CDR3 protein. This sample has around 550,000 distinct CDR3 sequences; less than 20% occur once, and the top ten carry 14%. This CDR3 spans 14 amino acids. Germline CDR1 is SGHRS and CDR2 is YFSETQ. The V end was cut by 1 base, the J end by 7 bases, with 12 bases between. Material: PBMCs, obtained 15 days after the yellow fever booster vaccination. V and J are TRBV5-1 and TRBJ2-1; D perhaps matches TRBD2 (7 bases). This TCR was sampled from a man aged 30-40 years who received the YFV17D yellow fever vaccine. CDR3 coding DNA: TGCGCCAGCAGCTTGACGGGGGGCGGGAATGAGCAGTTCTTC. It translates to CASSLTGGGNEQFF.